This TCR beta chain was identified in a study of T cells in Graves' hyperthyroidism and ophthalmopathy. This CDR3 is 15 amino acids long. In germline, CDR1 is SQVTM, CDR2 ANQGSEA. V gave up 1 base and J gave up 2 bases; unmatched junction bases: 6. Amplified TCR beta CDR3 regions derived from RNA transcripts. HTBI primers were the set used in a first-round RT-PCR of the TCR CDR3. Using its own MiXCR run on the multiplex PCR reads, TCRdb lists one record per CDR3 protein. The profile shows more than 300,000 distinct CDR3 sequences, roughly 18% of them singletons. The sequenced sample consisted of blood. The chain combines TRBV29-1 with TRBJ2-3, with 7 positions matching TRBD1. This TCR was sampled from a man in his late teens or twenties with Graves' ophthalmopathy. The CDR3 DNA is TGCAGCGTTGAAGGGGGTAGGGGGCTCACAGATACGCAGTATTTT. Protein: CSVEGGRGLTDTQYF.